The 5 T cell receptor beta chains below come from one sample, sequenced in a study of cytomegalovirus exposure and HLA in healthy donors. The PCR had 60 Vbeta and 13 Jbeta primers. TCRdb keeps only in-frame clones here, not all; method: immunoSEQ multiplex PCR. This sample's clone table lists more than 130,000 clones. Sequencing was carried out using PBMCs. The receptors derive from a man between 40 and 49 years old in good health and CMV-seronegative.

The chain links TRBV29-1 to TRBJ1-5, with a tentative D call TRBD1 (6 bases). Germline CDR1 reads SQVTM; CDR2 reads ANQGSEA. The CDR3 is 13 amino acids. V gave up 5 bases and J gave up 3 bases, with 11 bases separating them. In DNA, the CDR3 is TGCAGCGTTACTACAGGGCACAATCAGCCCCAGCATTTT. This encodes CSVTTGHNQPQHF.

The chain has TRBV7-9 and TRBJ2-1; 10 bases align to TRBD1. V shed 4 bases and J 4 bases; nucleotides not matched to a gene: 4. The CDR3 has 15 residues. The germline V gene has CDR1 SEHNR and CDR2 FQNEAQ (reference sequence). CDR3 protein: CASSYGTGDYNEQFF. The CDR3 nucleotides read TGTGCCAGCAGCTACGGGACAGGGGATTACAATGAGCAGTTCTTC.

CDR3 protein: CASSLVRENTGELFF. The DNA of the CDR3 is TGTGCCAGCAGCTTGGTGAGAGAGAACACCGGGGAGCTGTTTTTT. The V call is TRBV5-4, the J call TRBJ2-2; D remains ambiguous. Per the germline V gene, CDR1 is SGHNT and CDR2 is YYREEE (reference sequence). This CDR3 is 15 amino acids long. The V end lost 0 bases, the J end lost 1 base, and 7 bases lay between the germline ends.

This sequence joins TRBV2 and TRBJ2-7; 9 bases fit TRBD2. This CDR3 has 16 residues. Looked up from germline, CDR1 is SNHLY and CDR2 is FYNNEI. The V segment lost 2 bases and the J segment 5 bases; nucleotides outside the gene matches: 10. CDR3 nucleotide sequence: TGTGCCAGCAGTGAACAGGGGCAAGCGGGGGGCCACGAGCAGTACTTC. Amino acids: CASSEQGQAGGHEQYF.

The chain couples TRBV9 to TRBJ2-2; D call uncertain. V lost 1 base, J lost 0 bases, and 4 bases lay in between. The CDR3 has 14 amino acids. Germline-derived CDR1 and CDR2 are SGDLS and YYNGEE. The CDR3 reads CASSVNTNTGELFF. The CDR3 DNA follows: TGTGCCAGCAGCGTAAACACGAACACCGGGGAGCTGTTTTTT.